This T cell receptor beta chain emerged from a study of CD8 T cells in Susac syndrome. Study context: Active disease was present in 5 or 6 of the sequenced Susac syndrome patients, whereas 8 or 9 of them were in remission. Patients with Susac syndrome were therapy-naive, taking corticosteroids, with some also receiving intravenous immunoglobulin, or taking intravenous immunoglobulin alone at the time their blood was drawn. Study-wide points: The CD4+ T cell repertoire of patients with Susac syndrome showed no detectable clonal expansion.

The junction had 2 bases not matched to a gene; V was cut back by 2 bases and J by 4 bases. This CDR3 has 15 residues. The germline V gene has CDR1 SGDLS and CDR2 YYNGEE. Comment on this clonotype: Its antigen is unidentified.

RNA in amounts of about 0.45 to 1 ug was reverse transcribed with random hexamers. An immunoSEQ multiplex PCR amplified TCR beta CDR3 over 54 Vbeta and 13 Jbeta. Each CDR3 protein gets one entry after TCRdb re-called the immunoSEQ multiplex PCR reads with MiXCR. The table lists about 120,000 distinct CDR3 sequences, just over 95% of them singletons. The receptor was derived from a human donor with Susac syndrome. The sample was CD4+ T cells from PBMCs. The V and J genes are TRBV9 and TRBJ2-1, with TRBD1 matching over 11 bases. The CDR3 region is CASSVRDRGYNEQFF. The CDR3 nucleotides are TGTGCCAGCAGCGTCCGGGACAGGGGGTACAATGAGCAGTTCTTC. Full variable domain (outside the CDR3, taken from reference TRBV9 and TRBJ2-1): DSGVTQTPKHLITATGQRVTLRCSPRSGDLSVYWYQQSLDQGLQFLIQYYNGEERAKGNILERFSAQQFPDLHSELNLSSLELGDSALYFCASSVRDRGYNEQFFGPGTRLTVL.